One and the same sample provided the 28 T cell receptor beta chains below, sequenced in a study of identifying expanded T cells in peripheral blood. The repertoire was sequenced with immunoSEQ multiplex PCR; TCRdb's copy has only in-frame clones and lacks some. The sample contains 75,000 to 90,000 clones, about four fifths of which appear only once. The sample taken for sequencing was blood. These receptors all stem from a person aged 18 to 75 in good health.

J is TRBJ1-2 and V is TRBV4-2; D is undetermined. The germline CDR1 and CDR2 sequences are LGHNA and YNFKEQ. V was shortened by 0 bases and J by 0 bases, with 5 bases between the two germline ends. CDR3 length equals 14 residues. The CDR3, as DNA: TGTGCCAGCAGCCAAGAGGCCGCTAACTATGGCTACACCTTC. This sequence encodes CASSQEAANYGYTF.

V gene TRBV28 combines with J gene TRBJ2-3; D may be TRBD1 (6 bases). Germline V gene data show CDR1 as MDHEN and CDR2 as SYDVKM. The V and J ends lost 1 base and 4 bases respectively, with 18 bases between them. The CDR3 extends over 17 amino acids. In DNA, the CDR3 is TGTGCCAGCAGTTTATTGTCTTACAGGGTTGGTTCAGATACGCAGTATTTT. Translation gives CASSLLSYRVGSDTQYF.

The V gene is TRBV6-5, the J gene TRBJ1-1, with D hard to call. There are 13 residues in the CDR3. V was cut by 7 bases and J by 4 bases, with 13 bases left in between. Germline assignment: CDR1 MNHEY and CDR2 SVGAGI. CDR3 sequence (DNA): TGTGCCAGCACGGCCGCGCAGAGCACTGAAGCTTTCTTT. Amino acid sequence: CASTAAQSTEAFF.

In DNA form, the CDR3 reads TGCGCCAGCAGCCAAGGCGGGACTACAACCGGGGAGCTGTTTTTT. This sequence encodes CASSQGGTTTGELFF. J is TRBJ2-2 and V is TRBV4-1, with 7 bases that match TRBD2. V dropped 1 base and J dropped 5; count of bases not matched to a gene: 4. Germline lookup yields CDR1 MGHRA and CDR2 YSYEKL. The CDR3 runs 15 residues.

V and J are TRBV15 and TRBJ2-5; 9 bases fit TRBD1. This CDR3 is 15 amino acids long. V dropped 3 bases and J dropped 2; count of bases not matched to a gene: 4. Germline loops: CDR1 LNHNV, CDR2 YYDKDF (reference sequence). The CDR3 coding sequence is TGTGCCACCAGCAGGTTTGGACAGGGGCAAGAGACCCAGTACTTC. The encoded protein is CATSRFGQGQETQYF.

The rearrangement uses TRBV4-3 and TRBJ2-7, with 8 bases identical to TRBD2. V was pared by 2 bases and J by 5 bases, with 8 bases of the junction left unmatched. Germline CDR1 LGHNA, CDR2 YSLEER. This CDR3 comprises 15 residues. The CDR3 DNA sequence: TGCGCCAGCAGCCAACAAACGAGCGGGAGCCACGAGCAGTACTTC. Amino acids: CASSQQTSGSHEQYF.

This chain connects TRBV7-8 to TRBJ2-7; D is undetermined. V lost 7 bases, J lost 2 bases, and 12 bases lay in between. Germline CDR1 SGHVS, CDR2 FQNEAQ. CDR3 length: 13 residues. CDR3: CASNIGLPYEQYF. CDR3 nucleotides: TGTGCCAGCAACATCGGGCTTCCCTACGAGCAGTACTTC. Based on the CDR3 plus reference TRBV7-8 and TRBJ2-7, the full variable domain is GAGVSQSPRYKVAKRGQDVALRCDPISGHVSLFWYQQALGQGPEFLTYFQNEAQLDKSGLPSDRFFAERPEGSVSTLKIQRTQQEDSAVYLCASNIGLPYEQYFGPGTRLTVT.

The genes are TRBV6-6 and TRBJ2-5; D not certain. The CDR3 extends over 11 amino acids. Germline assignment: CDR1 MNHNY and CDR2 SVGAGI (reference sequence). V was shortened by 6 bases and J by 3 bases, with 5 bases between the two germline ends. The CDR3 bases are TGTGCCAGCAGCTCGAAAGAGACCCAGTACTTC. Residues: CASSSKETQYF.

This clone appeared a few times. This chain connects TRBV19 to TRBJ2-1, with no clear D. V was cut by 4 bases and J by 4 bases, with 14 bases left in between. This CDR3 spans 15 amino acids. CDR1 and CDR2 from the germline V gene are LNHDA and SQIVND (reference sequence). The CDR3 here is CASSTGHPDYNEQFF. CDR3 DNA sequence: TGTGCCAGTAGTACCGGCCACCCAGATTACAATGAGCAGTTCTTC.

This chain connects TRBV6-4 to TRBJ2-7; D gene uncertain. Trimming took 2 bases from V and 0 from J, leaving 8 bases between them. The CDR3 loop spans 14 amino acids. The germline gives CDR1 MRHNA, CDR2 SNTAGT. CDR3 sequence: CASSDPVGSYEQYF. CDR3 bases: TGTGCCAGCAGTGACCCTGTTGGCTCCTACGAGCAGTACTTC.

In nucleotides, the CDR3 is TGTGCCAGCAAGCGGGCCTTCACAGATACGCAGTATTTT. The encoded protein is CASKRAFTDTQYF. The rearrangement uses TRBV2 and TRBJ2-3, with D maybe TRBD2 (6 bases). Germline assignment: CDR1 SNHLY and CDR2 FYNNEI. This CDR3 has 13 amino acids. V was clipped by 7 bases and J by 2 bases, with 10 bases between them.

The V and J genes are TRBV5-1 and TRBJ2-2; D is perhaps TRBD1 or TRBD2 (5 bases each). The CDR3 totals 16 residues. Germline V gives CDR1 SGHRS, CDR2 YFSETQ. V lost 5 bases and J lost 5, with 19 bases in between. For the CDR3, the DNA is TGCGCCAGCAGTAGAGAGGGGCAGGGCGATACCGGGGAGCTGTTTTTT. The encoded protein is CASSREGQGDTGELFF.

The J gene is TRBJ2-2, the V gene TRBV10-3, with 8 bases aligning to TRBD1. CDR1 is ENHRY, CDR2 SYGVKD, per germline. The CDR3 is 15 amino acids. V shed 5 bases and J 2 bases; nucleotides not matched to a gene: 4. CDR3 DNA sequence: TGTGCCATCAGTTTCGGACAGGGTAACACCGGGGAGCTGTTTTTT. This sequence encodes CAISFGQGNTGELFF.

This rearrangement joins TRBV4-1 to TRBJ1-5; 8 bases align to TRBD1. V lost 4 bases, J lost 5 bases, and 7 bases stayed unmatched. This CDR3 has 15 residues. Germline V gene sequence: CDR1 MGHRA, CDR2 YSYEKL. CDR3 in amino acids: CASSPADREHQPQHF. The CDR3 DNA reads TGCGCCAGCAGCCCAGCGGACAGGGAGCATCAGCCCCAGCATTTT.

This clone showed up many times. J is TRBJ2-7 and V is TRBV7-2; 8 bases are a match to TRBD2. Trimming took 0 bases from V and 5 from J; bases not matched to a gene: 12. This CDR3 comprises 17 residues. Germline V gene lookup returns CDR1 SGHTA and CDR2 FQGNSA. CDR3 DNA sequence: TGTGCCAGCAGCTTAGCGAGCGGGAGAGGTGGGTCCCACGAGCAGTACTTC. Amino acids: CASSLASGRGGSHEQYF.

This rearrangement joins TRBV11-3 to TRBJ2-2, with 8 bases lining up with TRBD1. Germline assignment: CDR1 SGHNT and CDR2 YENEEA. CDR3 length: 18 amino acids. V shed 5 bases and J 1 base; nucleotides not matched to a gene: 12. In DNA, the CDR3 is TGTGCCAGCAGCCCCCGCTGGGACAGGCATATGAACACCGGGGAGCTGTTTTTT. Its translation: CASSPRWDRHMNTGELFF.

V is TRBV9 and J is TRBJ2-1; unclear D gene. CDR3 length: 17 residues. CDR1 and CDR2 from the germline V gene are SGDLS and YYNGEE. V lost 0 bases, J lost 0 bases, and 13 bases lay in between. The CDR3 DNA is TGTGCCAGCAGCGTAGCTGGAGCATACAGCTCCTACAATGAGCAGTTCTTC. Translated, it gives CASSVAGAYSSYNEQFF.

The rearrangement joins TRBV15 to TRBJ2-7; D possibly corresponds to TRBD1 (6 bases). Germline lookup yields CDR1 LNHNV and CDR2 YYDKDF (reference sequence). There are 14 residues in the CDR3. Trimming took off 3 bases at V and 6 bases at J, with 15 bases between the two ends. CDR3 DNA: TGTGCCACCAGCAGTCCTGGGGCAGGGGTCGAGCAGTACTTC. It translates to CATSSPGAGVEQYF.

The CDR3 loop is CASSSGRGAEAFF. The CDR3 nucleotides are TGTGCCAGCAGCTCCGGGCGAGGCGCTGAAGCTTTCTTT. J is TRBJ1-1 and V is TRBV7-9; no firm D call. CDR3 size: 13 residues. The germline V gene has CDR1 SEHNR and CDR2 FQNEAQ (reference sequence). V was clipped by 4 bases and J by 6 bases, with 12 bases between them.

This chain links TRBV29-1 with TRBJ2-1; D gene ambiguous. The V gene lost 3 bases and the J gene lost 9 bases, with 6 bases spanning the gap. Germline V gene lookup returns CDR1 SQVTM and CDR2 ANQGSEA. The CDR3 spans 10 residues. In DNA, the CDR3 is TGCAGCGTTGAGGAAGCTGAGCAGTTCTTC. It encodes CSVEEAEQFF.

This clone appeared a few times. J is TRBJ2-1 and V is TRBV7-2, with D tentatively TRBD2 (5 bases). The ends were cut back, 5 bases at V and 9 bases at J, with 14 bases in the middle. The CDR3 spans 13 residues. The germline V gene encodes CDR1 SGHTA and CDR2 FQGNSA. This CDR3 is CASSAWAGGEQFF. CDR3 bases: TGTGCCAGCAGCGCTTGGGCCGGAGGTGAGCAGTTCTTC.

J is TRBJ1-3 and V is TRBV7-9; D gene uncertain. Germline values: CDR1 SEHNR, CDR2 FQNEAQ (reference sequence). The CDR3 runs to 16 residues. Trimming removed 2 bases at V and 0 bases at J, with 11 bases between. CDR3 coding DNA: TGTGCCAGCAGCTTAATACAGCTCCTCTCTGGAAACACCATATATTTT. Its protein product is CASSLIQLLSGNTIYF.

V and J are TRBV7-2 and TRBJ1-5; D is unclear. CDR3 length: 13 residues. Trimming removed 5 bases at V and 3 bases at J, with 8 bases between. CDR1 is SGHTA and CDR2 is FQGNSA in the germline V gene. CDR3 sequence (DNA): TGTGCCAGCAGCCCGATGAACAATCAGCCCCAGCATTTT. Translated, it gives CASSPMNNQPQHF.

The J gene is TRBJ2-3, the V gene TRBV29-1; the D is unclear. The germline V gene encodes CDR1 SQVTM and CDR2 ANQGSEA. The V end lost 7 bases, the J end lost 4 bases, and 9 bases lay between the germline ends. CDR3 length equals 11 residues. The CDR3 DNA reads TGCAGCGGTTTTGAGTCAGATACGCAGTATTTT. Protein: CSGFESDTQYF.

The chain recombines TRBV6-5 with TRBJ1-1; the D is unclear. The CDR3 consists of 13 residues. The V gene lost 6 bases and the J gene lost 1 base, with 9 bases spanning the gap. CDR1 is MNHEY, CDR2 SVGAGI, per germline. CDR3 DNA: TGTGCCAGCAGGCGGAATCCGAACACTGAAGCTTTCTTT. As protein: CASRRNPNTEAFF.

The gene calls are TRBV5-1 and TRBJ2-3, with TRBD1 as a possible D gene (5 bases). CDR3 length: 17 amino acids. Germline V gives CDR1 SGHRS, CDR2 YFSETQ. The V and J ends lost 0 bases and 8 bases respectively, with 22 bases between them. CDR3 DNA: TGCGCCAGCAGCTTGGCTGGGGCGGCAGGGAAAACAAGTACGCAGTATTTT. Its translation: CASSLAGAAGKTSTQYF.

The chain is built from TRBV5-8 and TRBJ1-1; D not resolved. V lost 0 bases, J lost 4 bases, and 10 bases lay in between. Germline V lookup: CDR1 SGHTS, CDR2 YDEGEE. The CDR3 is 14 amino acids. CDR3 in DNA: TGTGCCAGCAGCTTGGTCCCATGGGGCACTGAAGCTTTCTTT. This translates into CASSLVPWGTEAFF.

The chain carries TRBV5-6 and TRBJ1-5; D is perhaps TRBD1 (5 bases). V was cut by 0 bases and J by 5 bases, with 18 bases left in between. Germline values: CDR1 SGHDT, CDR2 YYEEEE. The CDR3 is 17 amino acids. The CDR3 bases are TGTGCCAGCAGCTTGGGGGGACCCAGGACGGGCGATCAGCCCCAGCATTTT. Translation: CASSLGGPRTGDQPQHF.